Here is one T cell receptor beta chain with its context. Its antigen is still unknown. With random hexamers, about 0.45 to 1 ug RNA was reverse transcribed. Coverage of TCR beta CDR3 amplification by immunoSEQ multiplex PCR extended to 54 Vbeta and 13 Jbeta. TCRdb recomputed calls from the immunoSEQ multiplex PCR reads with MiXCR, one row per CDR3 protein. Counted here are roughly 86,000 distinct CDR3 sequences, roughly 95% occurring once; the ten biggest clones make up roughly 0.68%. V lost 4 bases to trimming and J lost 0 bases, with 21 bases between them. The CDR3 runs to 17 residues. Germline V gene data show CDR1 as SQVTM and CDR2 as ANQGSEA. This sample was taken from a study of CD8 T cells in Susac syndrome. Notes on the study in general: Total CD8+ repertoires held approximately 15 Susac-specific public clones, while CD8+ TEMRA repertoires held 5 or 6.

Each Susac syndrome patient had definite or probable disease by recently defined criteria. What was sequenced was CD8+ T cells from PBMCs. The chain employs TRBV29-1 and TRBJ2-5, with D perhaps TRBD1 (6 bases). The sequence was collected from a human donor with Susac syndrome. The CDR3 sequence: CSVARFATGSYQETQYF. DNA for the CDR3: TGCAGCGTTGCCCGATTCGCCACAGGGTCGTACCAAGAGACCCAGTACTTC.